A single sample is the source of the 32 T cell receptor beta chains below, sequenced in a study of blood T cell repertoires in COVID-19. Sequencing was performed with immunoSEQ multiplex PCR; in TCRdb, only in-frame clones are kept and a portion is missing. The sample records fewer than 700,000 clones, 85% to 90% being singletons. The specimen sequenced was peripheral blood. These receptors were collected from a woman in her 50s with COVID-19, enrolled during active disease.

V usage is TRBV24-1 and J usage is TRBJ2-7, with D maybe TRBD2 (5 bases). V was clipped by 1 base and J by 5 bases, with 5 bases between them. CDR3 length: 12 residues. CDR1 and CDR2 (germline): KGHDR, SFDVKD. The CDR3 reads CATSDFGNEQYF. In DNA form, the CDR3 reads TGTGCCACCAGTGATTTCGGGAACGAGCAGTACTTC.

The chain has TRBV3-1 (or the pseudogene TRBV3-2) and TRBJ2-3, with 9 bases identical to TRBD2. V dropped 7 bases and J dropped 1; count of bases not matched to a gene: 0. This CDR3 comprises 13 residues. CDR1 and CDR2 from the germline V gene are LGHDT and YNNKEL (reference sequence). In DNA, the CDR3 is TGTGCCAGCAAGCGGGGGGGCACAGATACGCAGTATTTT. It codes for CASKRGGTDTQYF.

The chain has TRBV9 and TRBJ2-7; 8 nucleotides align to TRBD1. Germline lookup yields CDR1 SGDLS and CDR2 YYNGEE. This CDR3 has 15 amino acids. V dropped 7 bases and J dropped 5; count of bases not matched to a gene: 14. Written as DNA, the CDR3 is TGTGCCAGCGACAGGAGGGGACAGGCTTATGACGAGCAGTACTTC. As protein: CASDRRGQAYDEQYF.

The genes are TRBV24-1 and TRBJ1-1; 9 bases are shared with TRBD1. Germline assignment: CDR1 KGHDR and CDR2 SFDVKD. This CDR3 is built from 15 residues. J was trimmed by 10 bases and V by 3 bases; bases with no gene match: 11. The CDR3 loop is CATSDPGQGLQTAFF. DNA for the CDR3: TGTGCCACCAGTGATCCGGGACAGGGCCTACAAACAGCTTTCTTT.

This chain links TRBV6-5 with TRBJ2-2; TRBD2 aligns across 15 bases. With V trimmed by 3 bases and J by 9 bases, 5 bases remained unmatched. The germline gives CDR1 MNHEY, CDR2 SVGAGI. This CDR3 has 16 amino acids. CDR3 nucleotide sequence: TGTGCCAGCAGTTATGGGACTAGCGGGGGGTTTAGGGAGCTGTTTTTT. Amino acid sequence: CASSYGTSGGFRELFF.

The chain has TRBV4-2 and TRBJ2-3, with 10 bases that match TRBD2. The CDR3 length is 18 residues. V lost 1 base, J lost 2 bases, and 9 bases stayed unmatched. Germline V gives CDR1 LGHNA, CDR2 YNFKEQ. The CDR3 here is CASSQVPFTSGDTDTQYF. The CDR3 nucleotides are TGTGCCAGCAGCCAAGTCCCCTTTACTAGCGGGGACACAGATACGCAGTATTTT.

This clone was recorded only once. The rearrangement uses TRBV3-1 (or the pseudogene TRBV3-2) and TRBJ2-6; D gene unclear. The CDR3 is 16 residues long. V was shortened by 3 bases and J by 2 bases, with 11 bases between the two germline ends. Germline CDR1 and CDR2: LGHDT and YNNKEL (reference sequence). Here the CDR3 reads CASSQKRYAGANVLTF. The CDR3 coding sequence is TGTGCCAGCAGCCAGAAGAGATACGCTGGGGCCAACGTCCTGACTTTC.

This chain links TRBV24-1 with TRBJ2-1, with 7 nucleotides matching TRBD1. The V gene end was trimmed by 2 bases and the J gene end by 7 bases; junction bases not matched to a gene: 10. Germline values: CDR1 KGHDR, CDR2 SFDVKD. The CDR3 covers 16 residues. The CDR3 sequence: CATSDSGGMWVNEQFF. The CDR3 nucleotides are TGTGCCACCAGTGATTCAGGGGGTATGTGGGTGAATGAGCAGTTCTTC.

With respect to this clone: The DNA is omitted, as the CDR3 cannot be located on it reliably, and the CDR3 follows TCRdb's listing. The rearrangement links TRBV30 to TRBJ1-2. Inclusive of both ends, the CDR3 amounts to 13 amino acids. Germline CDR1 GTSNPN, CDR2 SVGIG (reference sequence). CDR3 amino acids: CAWSVSLRYGYTF.

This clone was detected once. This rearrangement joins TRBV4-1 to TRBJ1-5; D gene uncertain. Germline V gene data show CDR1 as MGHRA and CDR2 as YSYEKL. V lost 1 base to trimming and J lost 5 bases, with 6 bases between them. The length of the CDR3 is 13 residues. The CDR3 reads CASSQAGDQPQHF. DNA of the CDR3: TGCGCCAGCAGCCAAGCCGGGGATCAGCCCCAGCATTTT.

The CDR3 sequence is CAWSRRRMNTEAFF. The CDR3 coding sequence is TGTGCCTGGAGTCGACGCAGGATGAACACTGAAGCTTTCTTT. V is TRBV30 and J is TRBJ1-1; D uncertain. The germline V gene has CDR1 GTSNPN and CDR2 SVGIG (reference sequence). With 2 bases removed from V and 0 bases from J, the gap between germline ends came to 10 bases. This CDR3 spans 14 amino acids.

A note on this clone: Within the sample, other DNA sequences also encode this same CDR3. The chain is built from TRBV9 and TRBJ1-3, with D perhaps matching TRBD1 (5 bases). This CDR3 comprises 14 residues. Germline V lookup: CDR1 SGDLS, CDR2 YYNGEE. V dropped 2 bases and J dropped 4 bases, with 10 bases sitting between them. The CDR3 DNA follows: TGTGCCAGCAGCGTGGGGGGAACGGGAAACACCATATATTTT. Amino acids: CASSVGGTGNTIYF.

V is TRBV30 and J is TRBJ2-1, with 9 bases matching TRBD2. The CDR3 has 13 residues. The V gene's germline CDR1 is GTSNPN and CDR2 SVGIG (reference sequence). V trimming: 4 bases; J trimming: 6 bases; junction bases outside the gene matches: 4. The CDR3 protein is CAWTQTSGNEQFF. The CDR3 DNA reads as TGTGCCTGGACCCAGACTAGCGGCAATGAGCAGTTCTTC.

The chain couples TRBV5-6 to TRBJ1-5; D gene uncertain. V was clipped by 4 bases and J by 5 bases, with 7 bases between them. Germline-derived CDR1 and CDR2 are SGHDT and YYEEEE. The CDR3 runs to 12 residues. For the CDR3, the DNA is TGTGCCAGCAGCCACAGTCATCAGCCCCAGCATTTT. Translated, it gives CASSHSHQPQHF. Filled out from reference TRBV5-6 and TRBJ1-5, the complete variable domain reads DAGVTQSPTHLIKTRGQQVTLRCSPKSGHDTVSWYQQALGQGPQFIFQYYEEEERQRGNFPDRFSGHQFPNYSSELNVNALLLGDSALYLCASSHSHQPQHFGDGTRLSIL.

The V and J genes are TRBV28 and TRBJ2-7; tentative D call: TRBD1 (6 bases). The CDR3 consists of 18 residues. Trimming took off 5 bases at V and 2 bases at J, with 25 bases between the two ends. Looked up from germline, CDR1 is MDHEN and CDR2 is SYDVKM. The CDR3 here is CASSTVGGGRGSTYEQYF. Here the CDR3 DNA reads TGTGCCAGCAGTACGGTAGGGGGTGGCAGGGGATCAACCTACGAGCAGTACTTC.

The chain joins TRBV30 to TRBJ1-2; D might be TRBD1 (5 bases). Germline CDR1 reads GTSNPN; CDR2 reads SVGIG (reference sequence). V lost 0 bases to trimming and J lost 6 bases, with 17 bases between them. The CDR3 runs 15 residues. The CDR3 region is CAWSVGPGSGDGYTF. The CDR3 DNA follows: TGTGCCTGGAGTGTGGGTCCAGGGTCGGGCGATGGCTACACCTTC.

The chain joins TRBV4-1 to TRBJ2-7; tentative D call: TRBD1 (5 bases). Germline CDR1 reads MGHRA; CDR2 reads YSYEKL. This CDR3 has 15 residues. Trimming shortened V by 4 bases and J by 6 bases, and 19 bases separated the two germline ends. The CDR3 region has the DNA TGCGCCAGCAGCCGCATGAACGACAGATCTGGCGAGCAGTACTTC. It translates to CASSRMNDRSGEQYF.

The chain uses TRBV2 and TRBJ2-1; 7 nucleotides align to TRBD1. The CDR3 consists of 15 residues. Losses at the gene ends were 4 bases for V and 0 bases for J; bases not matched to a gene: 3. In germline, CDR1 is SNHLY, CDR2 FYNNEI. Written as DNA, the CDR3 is TGTGCCAGCAGTGGACAGGGACACTCCTACAATGAGCAGTTCTTC. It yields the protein CASSGQGHSYNEQFF.

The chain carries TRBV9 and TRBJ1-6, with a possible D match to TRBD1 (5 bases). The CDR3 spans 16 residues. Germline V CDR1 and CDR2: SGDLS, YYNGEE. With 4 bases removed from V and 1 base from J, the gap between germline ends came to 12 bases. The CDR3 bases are TGTGCCAGCAGCCTAAACCCAGGGTCCTATAATTCACCCCTCCACTTT. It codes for CASSLNPGSYNSPLHF.

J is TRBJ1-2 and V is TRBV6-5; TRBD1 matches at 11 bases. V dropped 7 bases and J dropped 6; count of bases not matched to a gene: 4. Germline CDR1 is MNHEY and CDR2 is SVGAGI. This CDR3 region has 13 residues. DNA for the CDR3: TGTGCCAGCACTGGGACAGGGGGTAATGGCTACACCTTC. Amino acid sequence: CASTGTGGNGYTF.

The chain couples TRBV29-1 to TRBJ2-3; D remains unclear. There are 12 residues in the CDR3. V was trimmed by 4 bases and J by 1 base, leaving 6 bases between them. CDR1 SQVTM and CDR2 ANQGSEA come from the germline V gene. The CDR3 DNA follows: TGCAGCGTTGTGCCGGGCACAGATACGCAGTATTTT. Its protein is CSVVPGTDTQYF.

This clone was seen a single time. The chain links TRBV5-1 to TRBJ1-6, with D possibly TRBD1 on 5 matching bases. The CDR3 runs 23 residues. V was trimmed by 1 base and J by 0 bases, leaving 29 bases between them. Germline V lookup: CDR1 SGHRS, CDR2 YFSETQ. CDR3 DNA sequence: TGCGCCAGCAGCTTGTACCGACTAGGGACGGCTATGCCTCTTAGCTCCTATAATTCACCCCTCCACTTT. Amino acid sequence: CASSLYRLGTAMPLSSYNSPLHF. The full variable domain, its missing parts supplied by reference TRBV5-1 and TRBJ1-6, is KAGVTQTPRYLIKTRGQQVTLSCSPISGHRSVSWYQQTPGQGLQFLFEYFSETQRNKGNFPGRFSGRQFSNSRSEMNVSTLELGDSALYLCASSLYRLGTAMPLSSYNSPLHFGNGTRLTVT.

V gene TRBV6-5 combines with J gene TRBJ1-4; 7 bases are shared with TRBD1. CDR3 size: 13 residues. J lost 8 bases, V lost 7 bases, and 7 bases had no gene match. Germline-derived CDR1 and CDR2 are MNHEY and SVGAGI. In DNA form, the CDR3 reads TGTGCCAGCACTGCTGACAGGGACGAAAAACTGTTTTTT. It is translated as CASTADRDEKLFF.

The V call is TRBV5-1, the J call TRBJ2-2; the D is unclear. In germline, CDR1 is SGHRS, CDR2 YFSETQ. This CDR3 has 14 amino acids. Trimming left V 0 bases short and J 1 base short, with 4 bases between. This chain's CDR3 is CASSLAQNTGELFF. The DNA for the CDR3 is TGCGCCAGCAGCTTGGCACAGAACACCGGGGAGCTGTTTTTT. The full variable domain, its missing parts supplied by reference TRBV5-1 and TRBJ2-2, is KAGVTQTPRYLIKTRGQQVTLSCSPISGHRSVSWYQQTPGQGLQFLFEYFSETQRNKGNFPGRFSGRQFSNSRSEMNVSTLELGDSALYLCASSLAQNTGELFFGEGSRLTVL.

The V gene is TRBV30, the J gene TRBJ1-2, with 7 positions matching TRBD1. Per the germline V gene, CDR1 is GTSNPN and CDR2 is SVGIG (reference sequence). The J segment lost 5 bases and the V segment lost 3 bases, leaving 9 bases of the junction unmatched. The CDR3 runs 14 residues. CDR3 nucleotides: TGTGCCTGGAGGTTGGCGGCAGGGGGTTATGGCTACACCTTC. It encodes CAWRLAAGGYGYTF.

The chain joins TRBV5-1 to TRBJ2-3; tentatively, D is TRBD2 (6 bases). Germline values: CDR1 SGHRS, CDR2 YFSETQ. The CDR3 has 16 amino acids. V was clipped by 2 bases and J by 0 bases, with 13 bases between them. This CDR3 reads CASSLLGGTSTDTQYF. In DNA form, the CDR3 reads TGCGCCAGCAGCTTACTGGGGGGAACAAGCACAGATACGCAGTATTTT.

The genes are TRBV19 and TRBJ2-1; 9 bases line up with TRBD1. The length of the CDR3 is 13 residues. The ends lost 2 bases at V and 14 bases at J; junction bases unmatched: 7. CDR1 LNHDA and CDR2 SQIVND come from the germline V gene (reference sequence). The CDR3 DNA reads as TGTGCCAGTAGTATAAAAGCCGGGACAGGGAAGTTCTTC. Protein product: CASSIKAGTGKFF.

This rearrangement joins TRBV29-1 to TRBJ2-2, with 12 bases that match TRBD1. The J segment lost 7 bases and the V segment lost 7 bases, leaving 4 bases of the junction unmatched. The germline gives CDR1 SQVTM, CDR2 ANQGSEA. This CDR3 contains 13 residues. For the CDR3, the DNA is TGCAGCGGGGGACAGGGGGCCGGCGGGGAGCTGTTTTTT. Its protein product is CSGGQGAGGELFF.

Here the CDR3 DNA reads TGTGCCAGCAGCGTAGAGCAGGGGGGCACAGATACGCAGTATTTT. It specifies CASSVEQGGTDTQYF. The rearrangement links TRBV9 to TRBJ2-3, with 7 bases that match TRBD1. The CDR3 totals 15 residues. CDR1 and CDR2 (germline): SGDLS, YYNGEE. V shed 0 bases and J 1 base; nucleotides not matched to a gene: 2.

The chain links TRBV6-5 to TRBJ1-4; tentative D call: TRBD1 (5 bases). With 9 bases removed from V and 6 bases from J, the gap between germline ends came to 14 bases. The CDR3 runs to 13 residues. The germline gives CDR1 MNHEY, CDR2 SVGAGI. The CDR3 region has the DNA TGTGCCAGTCAGGCGGGGGGATATGAAAAACTGTTTTTT. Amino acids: CASQAGGYEKLFF.

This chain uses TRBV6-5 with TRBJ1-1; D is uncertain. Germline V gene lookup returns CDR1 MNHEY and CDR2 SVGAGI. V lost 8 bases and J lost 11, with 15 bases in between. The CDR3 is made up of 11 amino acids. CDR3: CASSRGFGAFF. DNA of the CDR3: TGTGCCAGCTCACGAGGGTTCGGGGCTTTCTTT.

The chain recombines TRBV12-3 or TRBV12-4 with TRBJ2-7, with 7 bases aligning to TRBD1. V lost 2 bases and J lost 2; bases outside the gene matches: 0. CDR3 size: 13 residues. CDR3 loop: CASSLTGAYEQYF. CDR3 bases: TGTGCCAGCAGTTTAACAGGGGCCTACGAGCAGTACTTC.